This note documents a single T cell receptor (beta chain) sequence. Its specificity is not known. The record originates from a study of CD8+ T cells in alopecia areata. Study background: Administration of oral tofacitinib to treated patients was at 5 to 10 mg twice daily. Among treated patients, severity was scored by affected scalp area percentage.

Study results and limitations: While tofacitinib was given, many expanded lesional clones persisted in scalp and blood. Administration of tofacitinib significantly diminished scalp clonality and expanded CD8+ clones within the top 100.

Specified treatment: oral pan-JAK inhibitor, 5-10 mg twice daily. Investigators isolated RNA and reverse transcribed it into cDNA to act as the sequencing template. This table comes from immunoSEQ multiplex PCR, and its TCRdb copy is limited to in-frame clones, with some not included. The sample carries about 190,000 clones, roughly 60% recorded once. Germline loops: CDR1 GTSNPN, CDR2 SVGIG (reference sequence). The CDR3 length is 14 residues. V dropped 3 bases and J dropped 5; count of bases not matched to a gene: 9. This chain links TRBV30 with TRBJ2-7; TRBD1 agrees at 8 bases. The sample consisted of CD4+ T cells sorted from blood, taken at week 24, from a patient treated with tofacitinib. This TCR was recovered from a human donor with alopecia areata. CDR3 sequence: CAWSRGTGLHEQYF. CDR3 bases: TGTGCCTGGAGCCGGGGGACAGGCCTGCACGAGCAGTACTTC.